Each of the 28 T cell receptor beta chains below was sequenced from the same sample in a study of T cell responses to AZD1222 COVID-19 vaccine. Measured with immunoSEQ multiplex PCR; TCRdb has only the in-frame clones, and not every one. The table has 100,000 to 150,000 clones, about 87% seen once. The sample here was peripheral blood, taken on day 0 of AZD1222 vaccination. These receptor sequences come from an adult in good health.

The DNA for the CDR3 is TGTGCCATCAGTGAGTCGAGGGGCATGGACACTGAAGCTTTCTTT. Translation: CAISESRGMDTEAFF. The V and J genes are TRBV10-3 and TRBJ1-1; D possibly corresponds to TRBD1 (5 bases). The CDR3 totals 15 residues. Germline V gene lookup returns CDR1 ENHRY and CDR2 SYGVKD. V was clipped by 0 bases and J by 3 bases, with 11 bases between them.

This chain uses TRBV24-1 with TRBJ2-2; 10 nucleotides line up with TRBD1. Losses at the gene ends were 7 bases for V and 3 bases for J; bases not matched to a gene: 7. CDR1 KGHDR and CDR2 SFDVKD come from the germline V gene. The CDR3 is 16 amino acids. DNA of the CDR3: TGTGCCACCAGCCCACCGGGACAGGGGTACACCGGGGAGCTGTTTTTT. Translated, it gives CATSPPGQGYTGELFF.

The chain is built from TRBV4-1 and TRBJ2-3; the D call may be TRBD1 or TRBD2 (5 bases each). Germline CDR1 MGHRA, CDR2 YSYEKL. Trimming shortened V by 0 bases and J by 3 bases, and 13 bases separated the two germline ends. The CDR3 is 16 residues long. The chain's CDR3 is CASSQDWGLRTDTQYF. CDR3 in DNA: TGCGCCAGCAGCCAAGATTGGGGGTTGAGGACAGATACGCAGTATTTT.

The J gene is TRBJ2-2, the V gene TRBV27; TRBD2 matches at 8 bases. The CDR3 is 16 residues long. Per the germline V gene, CDR1 is MNHEY and CDR2 is SMNVEV (reference sequence). The trim removed 4 bases at V and 4 bases at J, leaving 8 bases unmatched. In DNA form, the CDR3 reads TGTGCCAGCAGTTATAATAGCGGGGTCGGCACCGGGGAGCTGTTTTTT. Translating gives CASSYNSGVGTGELFF.

J is TRBJ1-2 and V is TRBV4-2, with no clear D. The germline V gene has CDR1 LGHNA and CDR2 YNFKEQ. V lost 0 bases and J 6 bases, leaving 8 bases between the germline ends. CDR3 length: 13 amino acids. The chain's CDR3 is CASSQDSWDGYTF. CDR3 DNA sequence: TGTGCCAGCAGCCAAGACAGCTGGGATGGCTACACCTTC.

The chain couples TRBV5-1 to TRBJ2-2; 15 bases match TRBD2. V was clipped by 5 bases and J by 0 bases; unmatched bases: 5. The CDR3 has 18 residues. Germline CDR1 SGHRS, CDR2 YFSETQ. The CDR3 loop reads CASSWGLAGGANTGELFF. Written as DNA, the CDR3 is TGCGCCAGCAGTTGGGGACTAGCGGGAGGAGCGAACACCGGGGAGCTGTTTTTT.

The chain combines TRBV28 with TRBJ1-4; D may be TRBD1 (5 bases). CDR3 length equals 13 residues. Germline CDR1 and CDR2: MDHEN and SYDVKM. V lost 6 bases to trimming and J lost 6 bases, with 11 bases between them. The CDR3 reads CASRATVDEKLFF. DNA for the CDR3: TGTGCCAGCAGGGCGACAGTAGATGAAAAACTGTTTTTT.

This clone was observed a handful of times. Here the CDR3 DNA reads TGTGCCAGCAGCTTAGCCCGTACAGGGGGCGGCTATGGCTACACCTTC. This encodes CASSLARTGGGYGYTF. The V and J genes are TRBV11-2 and TRBJ1-2; 9 bases line up with TRBD1. Trimming cost V 1 base and J 4 bases; bases outside gene matches: 7. Germline loops: CDR1 SGHAT, CDR2 FQNNGV. CDR3 length: 16 amino acids.

Here the CDR3 DNA reads TGTGCCTCCGGACAGGGAGGCAATGAGCAGTTCTTC. Its protein product is CASGQGGNEQFF. The chain has TRBV30 and TRBJ2-1, with 8 bases matching TRBD1. CDR3 length equals 12 residues. Unmatched junction bases numbered 5, after V lost 7 bases and J lost 6 bases. Germline V gene sequence: CDR1 GTSNPN, CDR2 SVGIG (reference sequence).

The chain combines TRBV5-1 with TRBJ1-6; D remains unclear. This CDR3 is built from 13 residues. Germline V lookup: CDR1 SGHRS, CDR2 YFSETQ. Trimming shortened V by 2 bases and J by 7 bases, and 7 bases separated the two germline ends. The CDR3 bases are TGCGCCAGCAGCTTTGAGGGCAATTCACCCCTCCACTTT. As protein: CASSFEGNSPLHF.

The gene calls are TRBV11-3 and TRBJ1-2, with D maybe TRBD1 (5 bases). CDR1 and CDR2 (germline): SGHNT, YENEEA. The CDR3 extends over 13 amino acids. V lost 9 bases and J lost 2, with 13 bases in between. This CDR3 is CASSRGGNYGYTF. CDR3 bases: TGTGCCAGTAGTCGGGGGGGAAACTATGGCTACACCTTC.

The V call is TRBV2, the J call TRBJ1-6, with D unresolved. The V end was cut by 4 bases, the J end by 6 bases, with 16 bases between. CDR3 length equals 16 residues. Germline V CDR1 and CDR2: SNHLY, FYNNEI. For the CDR3, the DNA is TGTGCCAGCAGTGCGGGATGGGATTCTCGTAATTCACCCCTCCACTTT. Its translation: CASSAGWDSRNSPLHF.

The chain recombines TRBV4-2 with TRBJ2-7, with 11 bases that match TRBD1. The germline V gene encodes CDR1 LGHNA and CDR2 YNFKEQ. V shed 5 bases, J shed 7 bases, and the junction held 7 bases outside the gene matches. The CDR3 runs to 14 residues. CDR3 amino acids: CASSNRDRGGEQYF. The CDR3 bases are TGTGCCAGCAGCAACCGGGACAGGGGGGGAGAGCAGTACTTC.

This clone was detected a few times. The chain links TRBV15 to TRBJ1-1, with D maybe TRBD1 (6 bases). Trimming removed 5 bases from V and 1 base from J, with 14 bases in between. This CDR3 contains 15 residues. CDR1 and CDR2 (germline): LNHNV, YYDKDF (reference sequence). CDR3 region: CATSLLRGQNTEAFF. Here the CDR3 DNA reads TGTGCCACCAGCCTTCTCAGGGGACAGAACACTGAAGCTTTCTTT.

This chain uses TRBV6-5 with TRBJ2-7; D possibly uses TRBD1 or TRBD2 (7 bases each). Germline V lookup: CDR1 MNHEY, CDR2 SVGAGI. The V end lost 6 bases, the J end lost 5 bases, and 14 bases lay between the germline ends. This CDR3 is built from 13 residues. CDR3 residues: CASSRGRDHEQYF. As DNA, the CDR3 is TGTGCCAGCAGCAGGGGGAGGGACCACGAGCAGTACTTC.

V and J are TRBV10-3 and TRBJ1-1, with 8 bases that match TRBD1. V was pared by 6 bases and J by 8 bases, with 8 bases of the junction left unmatched. CDR3 length equals 13 residues. Germline V gene data show CDR1 as ENHRY and CDR2 as SYGVKD. CDR3 sequence: CAISPTGDVEAFF. In nucleotides, the CDR3 is TGTGCCATCAGCCCGACAGGGGACGTGGAAGCTTTCTTT.

V gene TRBV15 combines with J gene TRBJ2-1; D is possibly TRBD2 (6 bases). CDR3 length: 17 residues. Germline V gene lookup returns CDR1 LNHNV and CDR2 YYDKDF (reference sequence). Trimming stripped 0 bases from V and 6 bases from J, with 18 bases between. For the CDR3, the DNA is TGTGCCACCAGCAGAGAAGCCCTTAGCGGCTTCCTCAATGAGCAGTTCTTC. This codes for CATSREALSGFLNEQFF.

This clone is a singleton in its sample. This sequence joins TRBV5-6 and TRBJ1-2; no reliable D call. The germline CDR1 and CDR2 sequences are SGHDT and YYEEEE. The CDR3 runs to 12 residues. V lost 2 bases, J lost 2 bases, and 4 bases lay in between. The CDR3 sequence: CASSFTNYGYTF. The CDR3 DNA reads TGTGCCAGCAGCTTTACCAACTATGGCTACACCTTC.

V is TRBV19 and J is TRBJ2-7, with D unclear. This CDR3 is built from 12 residues. V was shortened by 5 bases and J by 2 bases, with 7 bases between the two germline ends. From germline, CDR1 is LNHDA and CDR2 SQIVND (reference sequence). The CDR3 here is CASSSPAYEQYF. CDR3 coding DNA: TGTGCCAGTAGTTCCCCCGCCTACGAGCAGTACTTC.

The rearrangement links TRBV24-1 to TRBJ1-3; 7 bases match TRBD1. Germline V gene lookup returns CDR1 KGHDR and CDR2 SFDVKD. There are 16 residues in the CDR3. V lost 3 bases and J lost 0; bases outside the gene matches: 4. The CDR3 here is CATSDPRQGSGNTIYF. The CDR3 DNA reads TGTGCCACCAGTGATCCCAGACAGGGCTCTGGAAACACCATATATTTT.

The gene calls are TRBV4-1 and TRBJ1-4; possibly TRBD1 for D (6 bases). This CDR3 is built from 14 residues. Trimming shortened V by 6 bases and J by 4 bases, and 12 bases separated the two germline ends. From germline, CDR1 is MGHRA and CDR2 YSYEKL. DNA for the CDR3: TGCGCCAGCAGACCGGACAGCAGTAATGAAAAACTGTTTTTT. Translation: CASRPDSSNEKLFF.

This chain joins TRBV7-2 and TRBJ1-2; no definite D call. The germline V gene encodes CDR1 SGHTA and CDR2 FQGNSA. The CDR3 sequence is 14 residues long. The V end was cut by 5 bases, the J end by 2 bases, with 12 bases between. CDR3 coding DNA: TGTGCCAGCAGCGCTGGACGGATGAACTATGGCTACACCTTC. Its translation is CASSAGRMNYGYTF.

The V and J genes are TRBV7-3 and TRBJ1-5, with a possible D match to TRBD1 (6 bases). V was cut by 0 bases and J by 3 bases, with 9 bases left in between. The CDR3 is 15 amino acids. Germline CDR1 reads SGHTA; CDR2 reads FQGTGA. CDR3: CASSLTGGYNQPQHF. DNA for the CDR3: TGTGCCAGCAGCTTAACTGGGGGCTACAATCAGCCCCAGCATTTT.

The rearrangement links TRBV28 to TRBJ2-2, with TRBD1 matching 9 bases. The CDR3 is made up of 15 amino acids. The germline gives CDR1 MDHEN, CDR2 SYDVKM. The trim removed 6 bases at V and 4 bases at J, leaving 6 bases unmatched. The CDR3 DNA reads TGTGCCAGCAGAGAACAGGGGGCGAGCACCGGGGAGCTGTTTTTT. The encoded protein is CASREQGASTGELFF.

V and J are TRBV6-5 and TRBJ2-1; 12 nucleotides align to TRBD2. V trimming: 0 bases; J trimming: 7 bases; junction bases outside the gene matches: 4. CDR1 and CDR2 (germline): MNHEY, SVGAGI. The CDR3 length is 16 residues. CDR3 sequence (DNA): TGTGCCAGCAGTTACTCGTCTAGCGGGGGGGATAATGAGCAGTTCTTC. It yields the protein CASSYSSSGGDNEQFF.

V and J are TRBV3-1 (or the pseudogene TRBV3-2) and TRBJ1-2; D remains unclear. V gave up 4 bases and J gave up 0 bases, with 6 bases separating them. Germline lookup yields CDR1 LGHDT and CDR2 YNNKEL (reference sequence). CDR3 size: 13 residues. CDR3: CASSPTANYGYTF. In DNA form, the CDR3 reads TGTGCCAGCAGCCCCACAGCTAACTATGGCTACACCTTC.

This clone was seen only a few times. V and J are TRBV7-2 and TRBJ1-2; 9 nucleotides align to TRBD1. Germline V gene data show CDR1 as SGHTA and CDR2 as FQGNSA. The CDR3 spans 16 residues. J lost 3 bases, V lost 8 bases, and 13 bases had no gene match. The CDR3 DNA sequence: TGTGCCAGCTTTCCAGGGGGGCGACAGGGGGACTATGGCTACACCTTC. Protein sequence: CASFPGGRQGDYGYTF.

This clone was picked up a small number of times. The chain joins TRBV7-9 to TRBJ1-1; 7 bases match TRBD1. Trimming removed 2 bases from V and 7 bases from J; junction bases left unmatched: 7. This CDR3 is built from 14 residues. The germline V gene encodes CDR1 SEHNR and CDR2 FQNEAQ (reference sequence). This CDR3 reads CASSLKGAEDEAFF. The CDR3 coding sequence is TGTGCCAGCAGCTTAAAGGGGGCTGAGGATGAAGCTTTCTTT.